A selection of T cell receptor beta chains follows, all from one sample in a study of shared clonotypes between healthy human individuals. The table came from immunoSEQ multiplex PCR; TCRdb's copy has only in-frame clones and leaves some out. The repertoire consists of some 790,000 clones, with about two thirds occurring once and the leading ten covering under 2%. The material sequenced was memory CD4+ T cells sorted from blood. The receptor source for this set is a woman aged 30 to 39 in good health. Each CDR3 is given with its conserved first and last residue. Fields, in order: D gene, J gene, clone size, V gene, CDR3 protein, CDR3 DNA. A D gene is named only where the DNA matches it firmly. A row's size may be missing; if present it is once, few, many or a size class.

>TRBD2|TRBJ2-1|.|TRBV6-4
CASSDSSGSSYNEQFF
TGTGCCAGCAGTGACTCTAGCGGGAGCTCCTACAATGAGCAGTTCTTC
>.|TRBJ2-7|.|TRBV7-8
CASSLLEGGVYEQYF
TGTGCCAGCAGCCTCCTGGAGGGAGGTGTCTACGAGCAGTACTTC
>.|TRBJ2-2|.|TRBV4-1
CASSHPPGLPTGELFF
TGCGCCAGCAGCCACCCCCCCGGACTACCCACCGGGGAGCTGTTTTTT
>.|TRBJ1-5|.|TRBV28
CASSGGGNQPQHF
TGTGCCAGCAGTGGCGGGGGCAATCAGCCCCAGCATTTT
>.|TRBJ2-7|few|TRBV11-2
CASSLEGPSYEQYF
TGTGCCAGCAGCTTAGAGGGGCCCTCCTACGAGCAGTACTTC
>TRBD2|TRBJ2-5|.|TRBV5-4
CASSQAGGGRETQYF
TGTGCCAGCAGCCAGGCCGGGGGAGGGAGAGAGACCCAGTACTTC
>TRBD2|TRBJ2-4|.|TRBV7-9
CASSLVASGRHIQYF
TGTGCCAGCAGCTTAGTAGCTAGCGGGAGGCACATTCAGTACTTC
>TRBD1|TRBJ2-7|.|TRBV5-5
CASSHGQGSSYEQYF
TGTGCCAGCAGCCACGGACAGGGCAGCTCCTACGAGCAGTACTTC
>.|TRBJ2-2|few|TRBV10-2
CASRGHTNTGELFF
TGCGCCAGCAGGGGACACACTAACACCGGGGAGCTGTTTTTT
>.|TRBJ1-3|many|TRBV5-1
CASSFGQELSSGNTIYF
TGCGCCAGCAGCTTCGGCCAGGAGCTAAGCTCTGGAAACACCATATATTTT
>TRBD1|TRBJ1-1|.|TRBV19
CALGQLNTEAFF
TGTGCTCTGGGACAGCTGAACACTGAAGCTTTCTTT
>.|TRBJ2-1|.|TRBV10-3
CAISGGAEQFF
TGTGCCATCAGCGGCGGGGCAGAGCAGTTCTTC
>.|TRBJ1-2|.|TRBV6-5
CASRTGILSYGYTF
TGTGCCAGCAGAACCGGGATCCTGAGTTATGGCTACACCTTC
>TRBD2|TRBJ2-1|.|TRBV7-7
CASSLVPSGRAHEQFF
TGTGCCAGCAGCTTAGTCCCTAGCGGGAGGGCCCATGAGCAGTTCTTC
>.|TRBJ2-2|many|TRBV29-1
CSALNSRDTGELFF
TGCAGCGCCCTCAACTCGAGGGACACCGGGGAGCTGTTTTTT
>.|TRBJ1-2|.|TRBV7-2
CASSASRRGAKGYTF
TGTGCCAGCAGCGCCAGCCGTAGAGGGGCGAAGGGCTACACCTTC
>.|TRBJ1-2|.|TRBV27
CASSLFGQGYGYTF
TGTGCCAGCAGTTTATTCGGCCAGGGCTATGGCTACACCTTC
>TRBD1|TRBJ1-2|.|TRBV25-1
CASSPLGTGNNYGYTF
TGTGCCAGCTCCCCCCTTGGGACAGGGAACAACTATGGCTACACCTTC
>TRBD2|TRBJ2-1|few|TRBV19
CASSIGGGTNEQFF
TGTGCCAGTAGTATCGGGGGAGGGACGAATGAGCAGTTCTTC
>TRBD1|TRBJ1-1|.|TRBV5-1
CASSTDRGGETEAFF
TGCGCCAGCAGCACGGACAGGGGAGGGGAGACTGAAGCTTTCTTT
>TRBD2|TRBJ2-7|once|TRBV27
CASSPAGLASHEQYF
TGTGCCAGCAGCCCAGCGGGACTAGCGTCGCACGAGCAGTACTTC
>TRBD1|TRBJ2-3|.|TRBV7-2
CASTQDRGRTDTQYF
TGTGCCAGCACCCAGGACAGGGGGAGGACAGATACGCAGTATTTT
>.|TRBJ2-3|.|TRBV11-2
CASSKLGSLGSGDTQYF
TGTGCCAGCAGCAAATTAGGGTCCCTAGGATCTGGAGATACGCAGTATTTT
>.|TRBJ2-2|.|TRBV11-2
CASSPQLTSIGTGELFF
TGTGCCAGCAGCCCACAACTTACTAGCATTGGCACCGGGGAGCTGTTTTTT
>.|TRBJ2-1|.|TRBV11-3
CASSSQTRNEQFF
TGTGCCAGCAGCTCCCAGACGAGGAATGAGCAGTTCTTC
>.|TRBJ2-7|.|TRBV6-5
CASSEPTTYEQYF
TGTGCCAGCAGTGAACCAACTACCTACGAGCAGTACTTC
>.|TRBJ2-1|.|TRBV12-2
CASRLMLPGLASLYNEQFF
TGTGCAAGTCGCTTGATGTTGCCGGGACTAGCATCCCTCTACAATGAGCAGTTCTTC
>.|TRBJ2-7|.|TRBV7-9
CASSLNGGTYEQYF
TGTGCCAGCAGCTTAAACGGCGGAACCTACGAGCAGTACTTC
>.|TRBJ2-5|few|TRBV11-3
CASSPVALQETQYF
TGTGCCAGCAGCCCAGTGGCTCTCCAAGAGACCCAGTACTTC
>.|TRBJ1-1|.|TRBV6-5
CASTQPTGNTEAFF
TGTGCCAGCACCCAACCGACGGGAAACACTGAAGCTTTCTTT
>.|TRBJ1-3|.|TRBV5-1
CASSLDGAGNTIYF
TGCGCCAGCAGCTTGGATGGAGCTGGAAACACCATATATTTT
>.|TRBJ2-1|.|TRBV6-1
CASSEAPPAYSGNEQFF
TGTGCCAGCAGTGAAGCCCCCCCAGCCTATTCGGGGAATGAGCAGTTCTTC
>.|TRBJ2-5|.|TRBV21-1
CASSGMGEETQYF
TGTGCCAGCAGCGGGATGGGGGAAGAGACCCAGTACTTC
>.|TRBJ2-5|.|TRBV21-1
CASSLPLQREGEKTQYF
TGTGCCAGCAGCCTTCCCCTCCAGCGGGAGGGCGAAAAGACCCAGTACTTC
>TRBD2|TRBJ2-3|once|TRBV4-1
CASSPRTSGRGTDTQYF
TGCGCCAGCAGCCCCAGGACTAGCGGGAGGGGCACAGATACGCAGTATTTT
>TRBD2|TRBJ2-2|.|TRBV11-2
CASSPWLAVSNTGELFF
TGTGCCAGCAGCCCCTGGCTAGCGGTTTCGAACACCGGGGAGCTGTTTTTT
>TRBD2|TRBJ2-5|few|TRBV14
CASSQQGLAGVEQYF
TGTGCCAGCAGCCAACAGGGACTAGCGGGAGTAGAGCAGTACTTC
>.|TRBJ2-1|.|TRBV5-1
CASSIQGGSLGPARNEQFF
TGCGCCAGCAGTATCCAGGGGGGATCCTTGGGGCCCGCTCGCAATGAGCAGTTCTTC
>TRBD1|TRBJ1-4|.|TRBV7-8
CASSRIQGVGKKLFF
TGTGCCAGCAGCAGAATTCAGGGGGTTGGGAAAAAACTGTTTTTT
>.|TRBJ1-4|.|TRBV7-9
CASSEEKLFF
TGTGCCAGCAGTGAGGAAAAACTGTTTTTT
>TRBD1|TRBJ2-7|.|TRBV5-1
CASSIPGGGSYEQYF
TGCGCCAGCAGCATACCAGGGGGTGGCTCCTACGAGCAGTACTTC
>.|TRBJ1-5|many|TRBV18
CASSREGNQPQHF
TGTGCCAGCTCACGAGAGGGAAATCAGCCCCAGCATTTT
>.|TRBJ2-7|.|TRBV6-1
CASSVAGPPSYEQYF
TGTGCCAGCAGTGTGGCGGGGCCCCCCTCCTACGAGCAGTACTTC
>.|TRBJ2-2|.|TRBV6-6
CASSPEGGANTGELFF
TGTGCCAGCAGCCCAGAAGGGGGAGCGAACACCGGGGAGCTGTTTTTT
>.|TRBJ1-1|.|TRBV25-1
CASSVTGPLTEAFF
TGTGCCAGCAGTGTCACAGGTCCACTCACTGAAGCTTTCTTT
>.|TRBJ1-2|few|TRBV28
CASSLHRTANYGYTF
TGTGCCAGCAGTTTACACAGGACAGCGAACTATGGCTACACCTTC
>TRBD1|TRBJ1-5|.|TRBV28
CASSLLQGGSQPQHF
TGTGCCAGCAGTTTATTGCAGGGGGGAAGTCAGCCCCAGCATTTT
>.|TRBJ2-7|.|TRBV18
CASSPVRDAYEQYF
TGTGCCAGCTCACCAGTTCGGGATGCCTACGAGCAGTACTTC
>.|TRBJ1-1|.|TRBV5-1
CASSVDGGDTEAFF
TGCGCCAGCAGCGTGGACGGTGGGGACACTGAAGCTTTCTTT
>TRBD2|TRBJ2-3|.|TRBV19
CASTLAGKSPDTQYF
TGTGCCAGTACCCTAGCGGGGAAATCGCCAGATACGCAGTATTTT
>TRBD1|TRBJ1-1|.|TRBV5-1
CASSKLGQGAKTEAFF
TGCGCCAGCAGCAAGTTGGGACAGGGGGCAAAAACTGAAGCTTTCTTT
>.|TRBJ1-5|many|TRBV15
CATSRVGGQPQHF
TGTGCCACCAGCAGAGTGGGGGGCCAGCCCCAGCATTTT
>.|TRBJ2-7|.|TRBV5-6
CASSPGFGTYEQYF
TGTGCCAGCAGCCCGGGATTCGGGACCTACGAGCAGTACTTC
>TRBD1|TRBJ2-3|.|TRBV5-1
CASSVRGQGKSDTQYF
TGCGCCAGCAGCGTGAGAGGACAGGGGAAATCAGATACGCAGTATTTT
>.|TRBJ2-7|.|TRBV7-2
CASSSQGASYEQYF
TGTGCCAGCAGCTCCCAGGGAGCCTCCTACGAGCAGTACTTC
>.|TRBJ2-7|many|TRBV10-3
CAISELAKQYF
TGTGCCATCAGTGAGCTCGCTAAGCAGTACTTC
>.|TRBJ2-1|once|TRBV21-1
CASGVGRPAFYNEQFF
TGTGCCAGCGGCGTGGGGCGCCCCGCCTTCTACAATGAGCAGTTCTTC
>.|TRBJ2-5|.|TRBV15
CATSRGGQQETQYF
TGTGCCACCAGCAGGGGGGGACAGCAAGAGACCCAGTACTTC
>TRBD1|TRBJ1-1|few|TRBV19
CASRAQGSTEAFF
TGTGCCAGTAGGGCACAGGGGAGCACTGAAGCTTTCTTT